A single sample gave rise to the 24 T cell receptor beta chains below, sequenced in a study of blood T cell repertoires in COVID-19. TCRdb keeps only in-frame clones here, not all; method: immunoSEQ multiplex PCR. The sample yields around 450,000 clones, about 89% seen once. The sequenced sample consisted of peripheral blood. The receptors come from a woman in her twenties or thirties with acute or convalescent COVID-19.

This clone was seen just once. The rearrangement links TRBV3-1 (or the pseudogene TRBV3-2) to TRBJ2-7; tentative D call: TRBD1 (6 bases). V lost 0 bases and J lost 3, with 24 bases in between. CDR3 length equals 19 residues. The germline V gene encodes CDR1 LGHDT and CDR2 YNNKEL (reference sequence). As DNA, the CDR3 is TGTGCCAGCAGCCAAGAAGCGACACAGGGTAACCCCCCACACTACGAGCAGTACTTC. Protein sequence: CASSQEATQGNPPHYEQYF.

The chain has TRBV20-1 and TRBJ2-7; 8 bases line up with TRBD2. Germline assignment: CDR1 DFQATT and CDR2 SNEGSKA (reference sequence). The length of the CDR3 is 14 residues. The junction had 8 bases not matched to a gene; V was cut back by 3 bases and J by 4 bases. CDR3 nucleotides: TGCAGTGCTAGTGCAGCGGGGGTTTCTTACGAGCAGTACTTC. It translates to CSASAAGVSYEQYF.

This clone appeared once. In DNA, the CDR3 is TGTGCCAGCAGCTTGGGACTATCGGAGCAGTACTTC. The encoded protein is CASSLGLSEQYF. The rearrangement uses TRBV5-6 and TRBJ2-7; the D gene is possibly TRBD2 (5 bases). Germline CDR1 and CDR2: SGHDT and YYEEEE. Trimming removed 0 bases from V and 7 bases from J, with 8 bases in between. This CDR3 region has 12 residues. Filled out from reference TRBV5-6 and TRBJ2-7, the complete variable domain reads DAGVTQSPTHLIKTRGQQVTLRCSPKSGHDTVSWYQQALGQGPQFIFQYYEEEERQRGNFPDRFSGHQFPNYSSELNVNALLLGDSALYLCASSLGLSEQYFGPGTRLTVT.

V usage is TRBV7-3 and J usage is TRBJ2-4; TRBD1 is a possible D gene (6 bases). Germline V gene lookup returns CDR1 SGHTA and CDR2 FQGTGA. The CDR3 totals 13 residues. Trimming shortened V by 3 bases and J by 7 bases, and 10 bases separated the two germline ends. CDR3 loop: CASSLQGSNIQYF. In DNA, the CDR3 is TGTGCCAGCAGCTTGCAGGGGTCTAACATTCAGTACTTC.

The rearrangement joins TRBV12-3 or TRBV12-4 to TRBJ2-3, with TRBD2 as a possible D gene (5 bases). This CDR3 spans 13 amino acids. V lost 0 bases to trimming and J lost 7 bases, with 8 bases between them. CDR3 protein: CASSLASAYTQYF. CDR3 DNA sequence: TGTGCCAGCAGTTTAGCTAGCGCCTATACGCAGTATTTT.

The J gene is TRBJ1-1, the V gene TRBV5-1; 10 positions agree with TRBD1. V trimming: 3 bases; J trimming: 6 bases; junction bases outside the gene matches: 2. The CDR3 runs to 13 residues. CDR1 and CDR2 (germline): SGHRS, YFSETQ. For the CDR3, the DNA is TGCGCCAGCAGCTGGGACAGGGGTGCTGAAGCTTTCTTT. Translating gives CASSWDRGAEAFF.

This chain connects TRBV5-6 to TRBJ1-5; a possible D gene is TRBD1 (5 bases). The germline V gene has CDR1 SGHDT and CDR2 YYEEEE. The CDR3 contains 15 residues. V lost 0 bases and J lost 5, with 12 bases in between. The CDR3 is CASSLDRQCDQPQHF. The CDR3 nucleotides read TGTGCCAGCAGCTTGGATAGACAGTGCGATCAGCCCCAGCATTTT.

CDR3 DNA: TGTGCCAGCAGTACAGACAGGGGACTTAATGAAAAACTGTTTTTT. Residues: CASSTDRGLNEKLFF. The rearrangement uses TRBV2 and TRBJ1-4, with 8 bases fitting TRBD1. Germline loops: CDR1 SNHLY, CDR2 FYNNEI. V shed 5 bases, J shed 4 bases, and the junction held 6 bases outside the gene matches. The CDR3 is 15 amino acids.

The chain couples TRBV11-2 to TRBJ2-3; 12 bases map to TRBD2. The CDR3 loop spans 16 amino acids. Germline V gene data show CDR1 as SGHAT and CDR2 as FQNNGV. Germline trimming cut 1 base from V and 5 bases from J; bases unmatched to any gene: 4. In DNA, the CDR3 is TGTGCCAGCAGCTTAGGTGCTAGCGGGGGGGGAGATACGCAGTATTTT. Amino acids: CASSLGASGGGDTQYF.

The chain employs TRBV4-1 and TRBJ2-7; 12 bases match TRBD2. Per the germline V gene, CDR1 is MGHRA and CDR2 is YSYEKL. J lost 3 bases, V lost 0 bases, and 6 bases had no gene match. This CDR3 region has 17 residues. The chain's CDR3 is CASSQDPLAGGFYEQYF. CDR3 nucleotide sequence: TGCGCCAGCAGCCAAGATCCCCTAGCGGGGGGGTTCTACGAGCAGTACTTC.

J is TRBJ1-5 and V is TRBV6-1; D uncertain. Trimming left V 2 bases short and J 0 bases short, with 14 bases between. Germline values: CDR1 MNHNS, CDR2 SASEGT. The CDR3 covers 17 residues. In DNA, the CDR3 is TGTGCCAGCAGTGAACTGCTCAGATTATATAGCAATCAGCCCCAGCATTTT. This gives the protein CASSELLRLYSNQPQHF.

The chain joins TRBV6-5 to TRBJ1-1; no firm D call. Germline V gene lookup returns CDR1 MNHEY and CDR2 SVGAGI. The CDR3 is 15 residues long. V shed 0 bases and J shed 8 bases, with 16 bases lying between them. CDR3 loop: CASSYSRSMMEEAFF. The CDR3, as DNA: TGTGCCAGCAGTTACTCTCGCTCTATGATGGAGGAAGCTTTCTTT.

The chain links TRBV10-1 to TRBJ2-3; the match to TRBD1 covers 8 bases. Germline V gene sequence: CDR1 WNHNN, CDR2 SYGVQD (reference sequence). The CDR3 is 15 residues long. Trimming removed 2 bases from V and 5 bases from J; junction bases left unmatched: 6. DNA for the CDR3: TGCGCCAGCAGTGAGGCAGGGGGCTATGGAGATACGCAGTATTTT. Its translation is CASSEAGGYGDTQYF.

A few counts support this clone. This CDR3 is CASRGTGWSYEQYF. CDR3 DNA: TGTGCCAGCAGAGGGACAGGTTGGTCCTACGAGCAGTACTTC. J is TRBJ2-7 and V is TRBV2; TRBD1 matches 8 bases. This CDR3 comprises 14 residues. V shed 6 bases and J 1 base; nucleotides not matched to a gene: 5. Germline V gene sequence: CDR1 SNHLY, CDR2 FYNNEI. Complete variable domain (other parts from reference TRBV2 and TRBJ2-7): EPEVTQTPSHQVTQMGQEVILRCVPISNHLYFYWYRQILGQKVEFLVSFYNNEISEKSEIFDDQFSVERPDGSNFTLKIRSTKLEDSAMYFCASRGTGWSYEQYFGPGTRLTVT.

The rearrangement joins TRBV7-9 to TRBJ1-1; a possible D gene is TRBD1 (6 bases). Trimming cost V 5 bases and J 4 bases, with 14 bases left between them. Per the germline V gene, CDR1 is SEHNR and CDR2 is FQNEAQ (reference sequence). This CDR3 region has 14 residues. CDR3 bases: TGTGCCAGCAGCATACAGGGTACGGTCACTGAAGCTTTCTTT. Its protein is CASSIQGTVTEAFF.

This sequence joins TRBV9 and TRBJ1-1; the D gene is possibly TRBD1 (5 bases). The CDR3 extends over 14 amino acids. V lost 0 bases to trimming and J lost 5 bases, with 11 bases between them. Germline V gene data show CDR1 as SGDLS and CDR2 as YYNGEE. CDR3 amino acids: CASSVEAGMTEAFF. The CDR3 DNA is TGTGCCAGCAGCGTAGAAGCAGGGATGACTGAAGCTTTCTTT.

The CDR3 spells CASSLTGNLNTGELFF. CDR3 DNA: TGTGCCAGCAGCCTCACGGGAAACTTGAACACCGGGGAGCTGTTTTTT. The genes are TRBV7-2 and TRBJ2-2; tentative D call: TRBD2 (5 bases). Trimming removed 5 bases at V and 1 base at J, with 14 bases between. Germline CDR1 SGHTA, CDR2 FQGNSA. CDR3 length equals 16 residues.

The chain combines TRBV9 with TRBJ1-1; no definite D call. CDR1 and CDR2 from the germline V gene are SGDLS and YYNGEE. The CDR3 is 15 residues long. The ends were cut back, 2 bases at V and 0 bases at J, with 11 bases in the middle. Here the CDR3 DNA reads TGTGCCAGCAGCGTGGAGAGTTATGTGAACACTGAAGCTTTCTTT. Protein product: CASSVESYVNTEAFF.

DNA of the CDR3: TGCGCCAGCGGGGCCCGCGGACAGGGGGCAGGTGAAGGCTACACCTTC. Residues: CASGARGQGAGEGYTF. This chain connects TRBV5-1 to TRBJ1-2; TRBD1 aligns across 11 bases. The CDR3 has 16 residues. Germline V CDR1 and CDR2: SGHRS, YFSETQ. V was pared by 7 bases and J by 8 bases, with 16 bases of the junction left unmatched.

This clone appeared a few times. This rearrangement joins TRBV7-6 to TRBJ1-2; D gene ambiguous. The V end lost 6 bases, the J end lost 2 bases, and 13 bases lay between the germline ends. CDR1 is SGHVS and CDR2 is FNYEAQ in the germline V gene. The CDR3 is 14 amino acids. Written as DNA, the CDR3 is TGTGCCAGCAGACCAGACGGGAGGAACTATGGCTACACCTTC. It codes for CASRPDGRNYGYTF.

This chain uses TRBV20-1 with TRBJ2-5; the D is unclear. Germline-derived CDR1 and CDR2 are DFQATT and SNEGSKA (reference sequence). The length of the CDR3 is 11 residues. V dropped 6 bases and J dropped 0 bases, with 5 bases sitting between them. This chain's CDR3 is CSAGYQETQYF. DNA of the CDR3: TGCAGTGCCGGGTACCAAGAGACCCAGTACTTC.

This sequence joins TRBV2 and TRBJ2-3; 13 nucleotides agree with TRBD2. V dropped 6 bases and J dropped 6; count of bases not matched to a gene: 9. CDR1 and CDR2 from the germline V gene are SNHLY and FYNNEI. This CDR3 contains 16 residues. CDR3 residues: CASRAGTSGVADTQYF. CDR3 DNA sequence: TGTGCCAGCAGAGCCGGGACTAGCGGGGTCGCGGATACGCAGTATTTT. The full variable domain, in which reference TRBV2 and TRBJ2-3 provide the parts outside the CDR3, is EPEVTQTPSHQVTQMGQEVILRCVPISNHLYFYWYRQILGQKVEFLVSFYNNEISEKSEIFDDQFSVERPDGSNFTLKIRSTKLEDSAMYFCASRAGTSGVADTQYFGPGTRLTVL.

This clone was detected a few times. This rearrangement joins TRBV7-6 to TRBJ1-5, with a weak D call TRBD1 (6 bases). There are 14 residues in the CDR3. Trimming left V 6 bases short and J 7 bases short, with 16 bases between. The germline gives CDR1 SGHVS, CDR2 FNYEAQ. CDR3 loop: CASSQDSRGQPQHF. CDR3 nucleotides: TGTGCCAGCAGTCAGGACAGCCGAGGACAGCCCCAGCATTTT.

CDR3 DNA: TGTGCCAGCAGCTTAGTCGGACAGATTATCTACGAGCAGTACTTC. It specifies CASSLVGQIIYEQYF. The chain is built from TRBV11-2 and TRBJ2-7; the D gene is possibly TRBD1 (6 bases). V was shortened by 1 base and J by 3 bases, with 13 bases between the two germline ends. This CDR3 has 15 amino acids. Germline assignment: CDR1 SGHAT and CDR2 FQNNGV.